This entry lists 19 T cell receptor beta chains sequenced from one sample in a study of memory CD4+ T cells and cytomegalovirus serostatus. Produced via immunoSEQ multiplex PCR; TCRdb's table is partial and in-frame only. This sample has some 52,000 clones; around four fifths occur once, and the top ten carry just under 2%. Single viable CD3+CD4+CD8-CD45RO+ cells were sorted as the memory CD4+ T cells. Input material: memory CD4+ T cells from blood. These receptors all stem from an adult in good health and CMV-seropositive.

The chain recombines TRBV27 with TRBJ2-3; the D gene is possibly TRBD2 (5 bases). Trimming took off 8 bases at V and 6 bases at J, with 12 bases between the two ends. CDR1 is MNHEY, CDR2 SMNVEV, per germline (reference sequence). The CDR3 spans 12 residues. In DNA form, the CDR3 reads TGTGCCAGCTCGGGGATTTTGGATACGCAGTATTTT. Encoded protein: CASSGILDTQYF.

The chain carries TRBV27 and TRBJ1-1; D not certain. The CDR3 length is 13 residues. V was cut by 2 bases and J by 0 bases, with 4 bases left in between. Germline assignment: CDR1 MNHEY and CDR2 SMNVEV (reference sequence). The CDR3 DNA is TGTGCCAGCAGTTTAACACTGAACACTGAAGCTTTCTTT. Translating gives CASSLTLNTEAFF.

This clone came up once. The chain links TRBV27 to TRBJ2-1, with a tentative D call TRBD2 (5 bases). The CDR3 is 14 amino acids. V was clipped by 5 bases and J by 8 bases, with 16 bases between them. The germline V gene encodes CDR1 MNHEY and CDR2 SMNVEV (reference sequence). CDR3 nucleotides: TGTGCCAGCAGTCCATTCCCTAGCCTGGATGAGCAGTTCTTC. Its translation is CASSPFPSLDEQFF.

The V call is TRBV4-2, the J call TRBJ2-7; 7 bases are a match to TRBD2. This CDR3 is built from 14 residues. V lost 0 bases and J lost 3; bases outside the gene matches: 2. CDR1 is LGHNA, CDR2 YNFKEQ, per germline. The CDR3 DNA reads TGTGCCAGCAGCCAAGATACGGGGGGCTACGAGCAGTACTTC. Its protein is CASSQDTGGYEQYF.

The V and J genes are TRBV6-1 and TRBJ2-7; 11 positions agree with TRBD2. J lost 2 bases, V lost 6 bases, and 3 bases had no gene match. There are 14 residues in the CDR3. CDR1 MNHNS and CDR2 SASEGT come from the germline V gene. The CDR3 is CASRATSGTYEQYF. As DNA, the CDR3 is TGTGCCAGCAGAGCGACTAGCGGGACCTACGAGCAGTACTTC.

V is TRBV7-3 and J is TRBJ2-7; perhaps D is TRBD1 or TRBD2 (5 bases each). CDR3 size: 13 residues. CDR1 and CDR2 (germline): SGHTA, FQGTGA. V dropped 5 bases and J dropped 3 bases, with 11 bases sitting between them. CDR3 sequence (DNA): TGTGCCAGCAGCCCGGGACCCGGCTACGAGCAGTACTTC. As protein: CASSPGPGYEQYF.

V gene TRBV15 combines with J gene TRBJ1-5, with TRBD1 as a possible D gene (5 bases). This CDR3 comprises 16 residues. The V end was cut by 1 base, the J end by 2 bases, with 12 bases between. Germline CDR1 is LNHNV and CDR2 is YYDKDF (reference sequence). CDR3 nucleotide sequence: TGTGCCACCAGCAGAGGGGGGAGTAGGGGCAATCAGCCCCAGCATTTT. Translating it yields CATSRGGSRGNQPQHF.

A few counts support this clone. The chain recombines TRBV18 with TRBJ1-2, with 7 bases fitting TRBD1. The CDR3 runs to 13 residues. Looked up from germline, CDR1 is KGHSH and CDR2 is LQKENI. J lost 8 bases, V lost 2 bases, and 5 bases had no gene match. CDR3 region: CASSPEGTEGYTF. The CDR3 nucleotides read TGTGCCAGCTCACCAGAGGGGACAGAAGGCTACACCTTC.

The V gene is TRBV29-1, the J gene TRBJ2-4; D call uncertain. The CDR3 is made up of 13 amino acids. Trimming removed 4 bases at V and 2 bases at J, with 9 bases between. Germline-derived CDR1 and CDR2 are SQVTM and ANQGSEA. CDR3 in DNA: TGCAGCGTTGGTAAGGAATCCAAAAACATTCAGTACTTC. Translating gives CSVGKESKNIQYF.

J is TRBJ2-1 and V is TRBV28; 8 nucleotides match TRBD1. Germline CDR1 MDHEN, CDR2 SYDVKM. The CDR3 is made up of 14 amino acids. V gave up 5 bases and J gave up 8 bases; unmatched junction bases: 8. The CDR3 protein is CASSPPQGADEQFF. CDR3 DNA sequence: TGTGCCAGCAGTCCCCCTCAGGGGGCTGATGAGCAGTTCTTC.

This rearrangement joins TRBV10-3 to TRBJ2-7; possible D gene TRBD2, 5 bases. V lost 1 base and J lost 1, with 11 bases in between. The CDR3 runs to 15 residues. Germline CDR1 ENHRY, CDR2 SYGVKD. CDR3 sequence reads: CAISELERKSYEQYF. The CDR3 nucleotides read TGTGCCATCAGTGAGTTGGAGCGGAAATCCTACGAGCAGTACTTC.

This rearrangement joins TRBV7-6 to TRBJ2-1, with 9 bases matching TRBD2. The CDR3 runs to 15 residues. In germline, CDR1 is SGHVS, CDR2 FNYEAQ. J gave up 6 bases and V 1 base, and 4 bases lay outside the gene matches. CDR3 amino acids: CASSLVAGVGNEQFF. The CDR3 DNA sequence: TGTGCCAGCAGCTTAGTAGCGGGAGTCGGCAATGAGCAGTTCTTC.

The genes are TRBV5-1 and TRBJ2-1, with a tentative D call TRBD2 (7 bases). Germline CDR1 and CDR2: SGHRS and YFSETQ. The CDR3 covers 15 residues. V gave up 5 bases and J gave up 7 bases, with 19 bases separating them. CDR3 DNA: TGCGCCAGCAGTTCCTTAGGGGGAGGGGTGAATGAGCAGTTCTTC. The encoded protein is CASSSLGGGVNEQFF.

The J gene is TRBJ1-1, the V gene TRBV5-1, with 8 bases that match TRBD1. The germline CDR1 and CDR2 sequences are SGHRS and YFSETQ. J gave up 2 bases and V 2 bases, and 2 bases lay outside the gene matches. This CDR3 contains 14 residues. Here the CDR3 reads CASSLQGGNTEAFF. The CDR3 coding sequence is TGCGCCAGCAGCTTACAGGGGGGCAACACTGAAGCTTTCTTT.

The chain is built from TRBV18 and TRBJ1-5, with TRBD1 as a possible D gene (5 bases). The germline V gene has CDR1 KGHSH and CDR2 LQKENI. CDR3 size: 15 residues. V shed 0 bases and J shed 7 bases, with 13 bases lying between them. The CDR3 coding sequence is TGTGCCAGCTCACCACCTGATTGGGGGTGGCAGCCCCAGCATTTT. Translating gives CASSPPDWGWQPQHF.

This chain connects TRBV29-1 to TRBJ2-7; TRBD2 agrees at 11 bases. Looked up from germline, CDR1 is SQVTM and CDR2 is ANQGSEA. After removal of 5 bases from V and 3 bases from J, the junction contained 6 bases not matched to a gene. CDR3 size: 14 residues. CDR3 bases: TGCAGCGTTCTTTCCGGGACTAGCGGCTACGAGCAGTACTTC. It yields the protein CSVLSGTSGYEQYF.

V usage is TRBV29-1 and J usage is TRBJ1-2; D is uncertain. CDR1 SQVTM and CDR2 ANQGSEA come from the germline V gene. V lost 5 bases and J lost 8, with 12 bases in between. The CDR3 loop spans 11 amino acids. The CDR3 DNA follows: TGCAGCGTTTTCGGAGGGATAGGCTACACCTTC. It translates to CSVFGGIGYTF.

The rearrangement uses TRBV25-1 and TRBJ2-1; TRBD1 matches 10 bases. In germline, CDR1 is MGHDK, CDR2 SYGVNS. There are 18 residues in the CDR3. Losses at the gene ends were 3 bases for V and 2 bases for J; bases not matched to a gene: 10. The CDR3: CASSDWGGQGVPYNEQFF. The CDR3 DNA reads TGTGCCAGCAGTGATTGGGGTGGACAGGGGGTCCCCTACAATGAGCAGTTCTTC.

The genes are TRBV12-1 and TRBJ1-5; the DNA was not used to check the table's D call, TRBD1. TRBV12-1 is a documented pseudogene. The CDR3 is made up of 17 amino acids. The DNA for the CDR3 is TGTGCCAGCAGTCACACGCCGGGACAGGGTAGCAATCAGCCCCAGCATTTT. Its protein product is CASSHTPGQGSNQPQHF.